These 11 T cell receptor beta chains were all obtained from the same sample, sequenced in a study of draining lymph node invasion in breast cancer. The CD4+ CD45RA- CD25high gate defined the sorted memory regulatory T cells. One entry per CDR3 protein, called by TCRdb with MiXCR from the bulk RNA-seq reads. The table has approximately 2,600 distinct CDR3 sequences, roughly two thirds seen once. The sequenced material came from sorted memory Tregs from a lymph node. The receptors derive from a female donor with luminal breast cancer.

The chain carries TRBV3-1 and TRBJ2-1; D not certain. V was trimmed by 4 bases and J by 8 bases, leaving 6 bases between them. This CDR3 region has 11 residues. Germline CDR1 LGHDT, CDR2 YNNKEL (reference sequence). Written as DNA, the CDR3 is TGTGCCAGCAGCCCGAAGGATGAGCAGTTCTTC. Encoded protein: CASSPKDEQFF.

This chain links TRBV19 with TRBJ2-1; possibly TRBD1 for D (5 bases). The CDR3 length is 15 residues. V was trimmed by 0 bases and J by 8 bases, leaving 14 bases between them. The germline gives CDR1 LNHDA, CDR2 SQIVND (reference sequence). CDR3 amino acids: CASSIEWGVNDEQFF. The CDR3 DNA sequence: TGTGCCAGTAGTATAGAGTGGGGCGTCAACGATGAGCAGTTCTTC.

This clonotype was observed once. This CDR3 is CASSPWGQDTQYF. The CDR3, as DNA: TGCGCCAGCAGCCCGTGGGGACAGGATACGCAGTATTTT. This chain uses TRBV5-1 with TRBJ2-3, with 7 bases aligning to TRBD1. Germline-derived CDR1 and CDR2 are SGHRS and YFSETQ. With V trimmed by 4 bases and J by 6 bases, 5 bases remained unmatched. CDR3 length equals 13 residues.

The rearrangement links TRBV28 to TRBJ1-2; D perhaps matches TRBD1 (5 bases). V was pared by 5 bases and J by 4 bases, with 14 bases between. The germline CDR1 and CDR2 sequences are MDHEN and SYDVKM. The length of the CDR3 is 14 residues. The CDR3 protein is CASSPWDGFYGYTF. The CDR3 bases are TGTGCCAGCAGTCCATGGGACGGGTTCTATGGCTACACCTTC.

This sequence joins TRBV6-6 and TRBJ2-3; 10 bases line up with TRBD2. Unmatched junction bases numbered 8, after V lost 0 bases and J lost 5 bases. The CDR3 extends over 17 amino acids. Germline V CDR1 and CDR2: MNHNY, SVGAGI (reference sequence). In DNA form, the CDR3 reads TGTGCCAGCAGTTACTCGCGGCTAGCGGGGGTTGGAGATACGCAGTATTTT. Its translation: CASSYSRLAGVGDTQYF.

The gene calls are TRBV28 and TRBJ2-1; TRBD1 agrees at 7 bases. Unmatched junction bases numbered 11, after V lost 8 bases and J lost 7 bases. The CDR3 covers 14 residues. CDR1 MDHEN and CDR2 SYDVKM come from the germline V gene. The CDR3 bases are TGTGCCAGCCAGCCAAGGACAGGTGGTAATGAGCAGTTCTTC. As protein: CASQPRTGGNEQFF. The complete variable domain, with remaining parts taken from reference TRBV28 and TRBJ2-1, reads DVKVTQSSRYLVKRTGEKVFLECVQDMDHENMFWYRQDPGLGLRLIYFSYDVKMKEKGDIPEGYSVSREKKERFSLILESASTNQTSMYLCASQPRTGGNEQFFGPGTRLTVL.

This sequence joins TRBV11-2 and TRBJ2-4; D call uncertain. The CDR3 is 13 residues long. The germline CDR1 and CDR2 sequences are SGHAT and FQNNGV. The V end was cut by 1 base, the J end by 3 bases, with 4 bases between. CDR3 region: CASSLGLKNIQYF. The CDR3 DNA sequence: TGTGCCAGCAGCTTAGGACTCAAAAACATTCAGTACTTC.

The chain uses TRBV11-1 and TRBJ1-5; D remains ambiguous. Germline-derived CDR1 and CDR2 are SGHAT and FQDESV (reference sequence). Trimming left V 0 bases short and J 4 bases short, with 10 bases between. The CDR3 loop spans 15 amino acids. The CDR3 region is CASSLAGNQNQPQHF. The CDR3 DNA reads TGTGCCAGCAGCTTAGCGGGCAACCAAAATCAGCCCCAGCATTTT.

Judged by abundance, this clonotype is large (0.1 to 1%). The chain employs TRBV4-1 and TRBJ1-3; perhaps TRBD1 as D (6 bases). The CDR3 is 16 amino acids. The germline gives CDR1 MGHRA, CDR2 YSYEKL. V was clipped by 4 bases and J by 4 bases, with 17 bases between them. CDR3 loop: CASSRRQETKGNTIYF. The DNA of the CDR3 is TGCGCCAGCAGCCGGAGACAGGAAACCAAAGGAAACACCATATATTTT.

V usage is TRBV5-1 and J usage is TRBJ2-7, with D uncertain. CDR3 size: 13 residues. V gave up 0 bases and J gave up 4 bases, with 8 bases separating them. Germline V gene data show CDR1 as SGHRS and CDR2 as YFSETQ. CDR3 bases: TGCGCCAGCAGCTTGGACATCGGGTACGAGCAGTACTTC. As protein: CASSLDIGYEQYF.

V and J are TRBV29-1 and TRBJ2-1, with TRBD1 matching over 12 bases. V shed 7 bases and J 6 bases; nucleotides not matched to a gene: 13. The CDR3 loop spans 16 amino acids. CDR1 is SQVTM, CDR2 ANQGSEA, per germline. CDR3 sequence reads: CSARQGQGASGNEQFF. CDR3 in DNA: TGCAGCGCCAGGCAGGGACAGGGGGCGTCGGGCAATGAGCAGTTCTTC.